The 8 T cell receptor beta chains below all came from one sample that was sequenced in a study of blood T cells in healthy people across ages. Then a second PCR, running about 6 to 11 cycles, was carried out with a sample-barcoded 5' primer and a J-beta primer mix. One entry per CDR3 protein results from TCRdb running MiXCR on the 5' RACE reads. Of fewer than 1.5 million distinct CDR3 sequences in the sample, 42% were seen once. Input material: blood. These receptors came from a woman aged 18-29 years in good health.

This clonotype was counted only a few times. This chain connects TRBV28 to TRBJ2-3; the match to TRBD1 covers 10 bases. The V and J ends lost 5 bases and 1 base, in that order; junction bases with no gene match: 15. CDR1 is MDHEN, CDR2 SYDVKM, per germline. The CDR3 contains 19 residues. The CDR3 coding sequence is TGTGCCAGCAGTCGGTTGTGGACCATGGGGACAGGGGGCACAGATACGCAGTATTTT. Encoded protein: CASSRLWTMGTGGTDTQYF.

The chain uses TRBV20-1 and TRBJ2-3; 13 bases line up with TRBD2. V lost 6 bases and J lost 2; bases outside the gene matches: 8. From germline, CDR1 is DFQATT and CDR2 SNEGSKA (reference sequence). This CDR3 region has 16 residues. CDR3 nucleotide sequence: TGCAGTGCAGGGGGGACTAGCGGGACGCACACAGATACGCAGTATTTT. This sequence encodes CSAGGTSGTHTDTQYF.

The J gene is TRBJ1-5, the V gene TRBV3-1; a weak D match, TRBD1 (6 bases). Per the germline V gene, CDR1 is LGHDT and CDR2 is YNNKEL (reference sequence). The CDR3 covers 14 residues. V lost 3 bases and J lost 7, with 13 bases in between. Here the CDR3 DNA reads TGTGCCAGCAGCCAGGGGCAGGGGACCCAGCCCCAGCATTTT. It is translated as CASSQGQGTQPQHF.

About this clonotype itself: A junction end diverges from the germline sequence, so it may reflect a read error. The CDR3 region is CACSQGPGINSYYGYTF. For the CDR3, the DNA is TGTGCCTGCAGCCAAGGTCCAGGGATAAACTCCTACTATGGCTACACCTTC. The chain uses TRBV14 and TRBJ1-2; TRBD1 might be the D (5 bases). This CDR3 region has 17 residues. Germline lookup yields CDR1 SGHDN and CDR2 FVKESK.

V gene TRBV7-9 combines with J gene TRBJ1-2, with 9 bases matching TRBD1. The CDR3 is 18 residues long. V lost 2 bases, J lost 3 bases, and 13 bases stayed unmatched. Germline V gene sequence: CDR1 SEHNR, CDR2 FQNEAQ (reference sequence). The CDR3 nucleotides are TGTGCCAGCAGCTTATTAAATGCCGGGACAGGGAGGGACTATGGCTACACCTTC. It is translated as CASSLLNAGTGRDYGYTF.

This clonotype was seen more than once but under ten times. The rearrangement uses TRBV6-4 and TRBJ2-7; D might be TRBD1 (6 bases). Per germline, CDR1 MRHNA and CDR2 SNTAGT. The CDR3 contains 15 residues. V gave up 7 bases and J gave up 2 bases, with 18 bases separating them. This chain's CDR3 is CASILQGPIPYEQYF. The CDR3 DNA reads TGTGCCAGCATTTTACAGGGACCGATCCCCTACGAGCAGTACTTC.

About this clonotype itself: An end of the junction does not agree with germline; a read error may underlie this. The chain couples TRBV7-9 to TRBJ2-7; 7 bases agree with TRBD1. The CDR3 extends over 14 amino acids. Germline CDR1 and CDR2: SEHNR and FQNEAQ (reference sequence). CDR3 residues: CTSSFPGGSYEQYF. The DNA for the CDR3 is TGTACCAGCAGCTTTCCAGGGGGCTCCTACGAGCAGTACTTC.

The genes are TRBV6-5 and TRBJ2-3; D assignment may be TRBD1 or TRBD2 (5 bases each). V was shortened by 4 bases and J by 2 bases, with 19 bases between the two germline ends. CDR1 and CDR2 from the germline V gene are MNHEY and SVGAGI. The CDR3 extends over 17 amino acids. For the CDR3, the DNA is TGTGCCAGCAGTTTACTCAACCGGGACCGACTCACAGATACGCAGTATTTT. Its protein product is CASSLLNRDRLTDTQYF.